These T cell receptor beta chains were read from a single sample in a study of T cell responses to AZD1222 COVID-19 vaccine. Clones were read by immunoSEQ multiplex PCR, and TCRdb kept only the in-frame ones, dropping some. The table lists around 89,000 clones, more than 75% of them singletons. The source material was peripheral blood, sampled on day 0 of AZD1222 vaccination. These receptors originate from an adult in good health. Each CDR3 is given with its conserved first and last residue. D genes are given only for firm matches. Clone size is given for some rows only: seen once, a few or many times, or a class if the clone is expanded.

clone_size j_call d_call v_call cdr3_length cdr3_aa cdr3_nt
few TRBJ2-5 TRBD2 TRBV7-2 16 CASSLVASGRGETQYF TGTGCCAGCAGCTTAGTGGCTAGCGGGAGAGGGGAGACCCAGTACTTC
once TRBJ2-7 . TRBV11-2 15 CASSLVGLTTVEQYF TGTGCCAGCAGCTTAGTCGGACTAACAACCGTCGAGCAGTACTTC
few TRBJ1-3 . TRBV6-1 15 CASSESLGSGNTIYF TGTGCCAGCAGTGAATCCTTGGGCTCTGGAAACACCATATATTTT
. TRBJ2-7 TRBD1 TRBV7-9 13 CASSFGTGREQYF TGTGCCAGCAGCTTTGGGACAGGGCGAGAGCAGTACTTC
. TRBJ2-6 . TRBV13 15 CASSLRQSGANVLTF TGTGCCAGCAGCTTAAGGCAAAGTGGGGCCAACGTCCTGACTTTC
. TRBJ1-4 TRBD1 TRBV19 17 CASSIGDREVGNEKLFF TGTGCCAGTAGTATAGGGGACAGGGAGGTCGGTAATGAAAAACTGTTTTTT
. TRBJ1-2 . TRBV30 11 CAWSDGYGYTF TGTGCCTGGAGTGATGGTTATGGCTACACCTTC
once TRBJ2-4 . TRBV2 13 CASYWGGGDIQYF TGTGCCAGCTATTGGGGTGGAGGGGACATTCAGTACTTC
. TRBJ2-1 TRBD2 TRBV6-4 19 CASSAGTGTSGRALGEQFF TGTGCCAGCAGTGCCGGGACAGGGACTAGCGGGAGGGCCTTGGGTGAGCAGTTCTTC
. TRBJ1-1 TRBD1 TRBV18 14 CASSPTGGGTEAFF TGTGCCAGCTCACCAACAGGGGGCGGCACTGAAGCTTTCTTT
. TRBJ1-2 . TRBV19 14 CASTQGRGNYGYTF TGTGCCAGTACCCAAGGGCGAGGCAACTATGGCTACACCTTC
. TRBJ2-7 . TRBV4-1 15 CASSRIQGVPYEQYF TGCGCCAGCAGCCGAATACAGGGAGTCCCCTACGAGCAGTACTTC
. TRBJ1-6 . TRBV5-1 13 CASSQGGNSPLHF TGCGCCAGCAGCCAGGGAGGAAATTCACCCCTCCACTTT
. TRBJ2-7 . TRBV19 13 CASSIDGSYEQYF TGTGCCAGTAGTATTGACGGTTCCTACGAGCAGTACTTC
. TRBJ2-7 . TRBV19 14 CASSIGQGWYEQYF TGTGCCAGTAGTATTGGCCAGGGGTGGTACGAGCAGTACTTC
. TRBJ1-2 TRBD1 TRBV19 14 CASSSGQGLGGYTF TGTGCCAGTAGTTCCGGACAGGGACTGGGAGGCTACACCTTC
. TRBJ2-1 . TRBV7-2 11 CASSLGGEQFF TGTGCCAGCAGCTTAGGGGGTGAGCAGTTCTTC
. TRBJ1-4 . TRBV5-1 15 CASSVNGAQGEKLFF TGCGCCAGCAGCGTGAACGGGGCCCAAGGTGAAAAACTGTTTTTT